One and the same sample provided the 24 T cell receptor beta chains below, sequenced in a study of CD8+CD57+ T cells in acquired aplastic anemia. Researchers used genomic DNA as the template to profile TCR beta VDJ and CDR3. Using its own MiXCR run on the reads, TCRdb lists one record per CDR3 protein. The table records 150,000 to 180,000 distinct CDR3 sequences, over 50% of them present only once. Sequenced patients had shown CD8+CD57+ cell expansion by flow cytometry. The sequenced sample was sorted CD4+, CD8+, or CD8+CD57+ T cells (not recorded which) from PBMCs. The receptors were sampled from a human donor with aplastic anemia.

The genes are TRBV12-3 or TRBV12-4 and TRBJ1-1; D gene uncertain. CDR3 length equals 12 residues. With 1 base removed from V and 3 bases from J, the gap between germline ends came to 3 bases. This CDR3 reads CASSLVHTEAFF. CDR3 bases: TGTGCCAGCAGTTTAGTACACACTGAAGCTTTCTTT.

The chain is built from TRBV20-1 and TRBJ2-5, with 8 bases identical to TRBD1. V lost 1 base, J lost 5 bases, and 9 bases stayed unmatched. This CDR3 is 15 amino acids long. In germline, CDR1 is DFQATT, CDR2 SNEGSKA (reference sequence). This CDR3 is CSARGQGTGWETQYF. In DNA form, the CDR3 reads TGCAGTGCTAGAGGACAGGGGACCGGGTGGGAGACCCAGTACTTC.

The chain couples TRBV27 to TRBJ1-6, with 7 bases fitting TRBD1. The CDR3 totals 16 residues. After removal of 3 bases from V and 7 bases from J, the junction contained 9 bases not matched to a gene. Germline-derived CDR1 and CDR2 are MNHEY and SMNVEV (reference sequence). The CDR3 sequence: CASSLAAGTVNSPLHF. For the CDR3, the DNA is TGTGCCAGCAGTTTGGCAGCCGGGACAGTAAATTCACCCCTCCACTTT.

This clonotype was detected ten times or more. This chain links TRBV13 with TRBJ2-7; D tentatively reads TRBD1 or TRBD2 (6 bases each). Germline CDR1 and CDR2: PRHDT and FYEKMQ (reference sequence). This CDR3 contains 16 residues. Trimming pared 6 bases from V and 4 bases from J, leaving 22 bases between. Here the CDR3 DNA reads TGTGCCAGCAGTTTTCCGACAGGCCAGGAGGGTTACGAGCAGTACTTC. Residues: CASSFPTGQEGYEQYF.

This clonotype came up a few times. The V gene is TRBV24-1, the J gene TRBJ2-4, with a weak D call TRBD1 (6 bases). Trimming took off 5 bases at V and 9 bases at J, with 10 bases between the two ends. Per germline, CDR1 KGHDR and CDR2 SFDVKD. CDR3 length equals 12 residues. The CDR3 sequence is CATSGRGGIQYF. The CDR3 DNA sequence: TGTGCCACCAGTGGAAGAGGGGGCATTCAGTACTTC.

This clonotype occurred a few times. The chain employs TRBV2 and TRBJ1-3, with TRBD1 identical over 8 bases. CDR3 length: 12 amino acids. Germline trimming cut 8 bases from V and 4 bases from J; bases unmatched to any gene: 1. Looked up from germline, CDR1 is SNHLY and CDR2 is FYNNEI. The CDR3 spells CASRDRGNTIYF. Written as DNA, the CDR3 is TGTGCCAGCCGGGACAGGGGAAACACCATATATTTT.

The gene calls are TRBV12-3 or TRBV12-4 and TRBJ2-7; possibly TRBD1 for D (6 bases). The CDR3 sequence is 14 residues long. V dropped 5 bases and J dropped 2 bases, with 13 bases sitting between them. The CDR3 DNA follows: TGTGCCAGCAGTCCCCTGGGACATACCTACGAGCAGTACTTC. Its protein is CASSPLGHTYEQYF.

CDR3 sequence reads: CASSPAGTSGHNEQFF. CDR3 in DNA: TGTGCCAGCAGCCCGGCCGGGACTAGCGGGCACAATGAGCAGTTCTTC. The V call is TRBV5-6, the J call TRBJ2-1; TRBD2 aligns across 12 bases. Germline loops: CDR1 SGHDT, CDR2 YYEEEE. Trimming cost V 4 bases and J 5 bases; bases outside gene matches: 7. The CDR3 covers 16 residues.

This rearrangement joins TRBV29-1 to TRBJ2-5, with 8 bases matching TRBD2. Per the germline V gene, CDR1 is SQVTM and CDR2 is ANQGSEA. J gave up 8 bases and V 3 bases, and 8 bases lay outside the gene matches. The CDR3 extends over 13 amino acids. The CDR3 sequence is CSVEEAGGFTQYF. The DNA for the CDR3 is TGCAGCGTTGAGGAGGCGGGAGGCTTTACCCAGTACTTC.

The rearrangement uses TRBV20-1 and TRBJ2-1; D gene unclear. The V end was cut by 4 bases, the J end by 5 bases, with 9 bases between. The CDR3 has 12 residues. Germline V gene lookup returns CDR1 DFQATT and CDR2 SNEGSKA (reference sequence). This CDR3 reads CSAKTVNNEQFF. Here the CDR3 DNA reads TGCAGTGCTAAAACGGTGAACAATGAGCAGTTCTTC.

This chain connects TRBV10-3 to TRBJ2-7, with 13 bases lining up with TRBD2. The germline CDR1 and CDR2 sequences are ENHRY and SYGVKD. The CDR3 totals 17 residues. Trimming took 3 bases from V and 4 from J; bases not matched to a gene: 9. The CDR3 DNA is TGTGCCATCAGTGATACTAGCGGGAGGGCCTCGGGATACGAGCAGTACTTC. Protein: CAISDTSGRASGYEQYF.

The chain uses TRBV9 and TRBJ1-1; D is unresolved. This CDR3 is built from 17 residues. Germline lookup yields CDR1 SGDLS and CDR2 YYNGEE. V was trimmed by 0 bases and J by 4 bases, leaving 19 bases between them. The CDR3 protein is CASSVAASPVEGTEAFF. CDR3 in DNA: TGTGCCAGCAGCGTAGCTGCCTCGCCGGTGGAGGGCACTGAAGCTTTCTTT.

This clonotype appeared a few times. The J gene is TRBJ2-7, the V gene TRBV18; tentative D call: TRBD2 (5 bases). V gave up 8 bases and J gave up 12 bases, with 17 bases separating them. The CDR3 contains 11 residues. Germline CDR1 KGHSH, CDR2 LQKENI. CDR3 in amino acids: CASASAGIPYF. The CDR3 DNA is TGTGCCAGCGCCTCCGCGGGCATCCCGTACTTC.

This clonotype turned up a few times. This chain connects TRBV9 to TRBJ1-2; 9 bases map to TRBD1. Germline values: CDR1 SGDLS, CDR2 YYNGEE. Unmatched junction bases numbered 11, after V lost 4 bases and J lost 7 bases. The CDR3 spans 15 residues. CDR3 loop: CASSPPGQGAAGYTF. CDR3 bases: TGTGCCAGCAGCCCCCCGGGACAGGGCGCCGCTGGCTACACCTTC. Supplemented by reference TRBV9 and TRBJ1-2, the full variable domain reads DSGVTQTPKHLITATGQRVTLRCSPRSGDLSVYWYQQSLDQGLQFLIQYYNGEERAKGNILERFSAQQFPDLHSELNLSSLELGDSALYFCASSPPGQGAAGYTFGSGTRLTVV.

The chain recombines TRBV20-1 with TRBJ2-3; TRBD1 matches 8 bases. J was trimmed by 5 bases and V by 0 bases; bases with no gene match: 7. The CDR3 is 15 amino acids. Germline-derived CDR1 and CDR2 are DFQATT and SNEGSKA (reference sequence). CDR3 in DNA: TGCAGTGCTAGAGATATGAACAGGGGGTTAGATACGCAGTATTTT. This encodes CSARDMNRGLDTQYF.

The genes are TRBV2 and TRBJ1-5, with D possibly TRBD1 on 5 matching bases. This CDR3 is built from 15 residues. Trimming stripped 1 base from V and 2 bases from J, with 9 bases between. Per germline, CDR1 SNHLY and CDR2 FYNNEI. This CDR3 is CASSEGQPRNQPQHF. DNA of the CDR3: TGTGCCAGCAGTGAAGGACAGCCCCGCAATCAGCCCCAGCATTTT.

CDR3 sequence: CASSAQGQGAADTQYF. The CDR3, as DNA: TGTGCCAGCAGCGCGCAGGGCCAGGGGGCCGCAGATACGCAGTATTTT. The chain recombines TRBV9 with TRBJ2-3, with 8 bases matching TRBD1. The CDR3 has 16 residues. Germline CDR1 is SGDLS and CDR2 is YYNGEE. V shed 3 bases, J shed 4 bases, and the junction held 10 bases outside the gene matches.

The gene calls are TRBV29-1 and TRBJ2-7, with TRBD2 matching 7 bases. In germline, CDR1 is SQVTM, CDR2 ANQGSEA. This CDR3 has 12 amino acids. With 5 bases clipped from V and 2 bases from J, the junction kept 3 bases outside the gene matches. The CDR3 region has the DNA TGCAGCGTTATGGGGGGGACCTACGAGCAGTACTTC. It is translated as CSVMGGTYEQYF.

Only a few counts were recorded for this clonotype. The chain carries TRBV29-1 and TRBJ2-7; D possibly corresponds to TRBD1 (6 bases). This CDR3 spans 12 amino acids. Trimming shortened V by 5 bases and J by 2 bases, and 10 bases separated the two germline ends. CDR1 and CDR2 (germline): SQVTM, ANQGSEA. The CDR3 nucleotides are TGCAGCGTTTCCTGGACAGCCTACGAGCAGTACTTC. Its translation: CSVSWTAYEQYF.

This clonotype was seen at least ten times. The chain has TRBV19 and TRBJ2-3; perhaps TRBD1 as D (5 bases). Between the trimmed V and J ends, which lost 8 bases and 5 bases, there was a span of 11 bases. The CDR3 runs to 12 residues. Per germline, CDR1 LNHDA and CDR2 SQIVND (reference sequence). CDR3 sequence: CASFGQGDTQYF. CDR3 nucleotide sequence: TGTGCCAGTTTCGGGCAGGGAGATACGCAGTATTTT.

The rearrangement uses TRBV7-3 and TRBJ2-7; D unclear. Germline CDR1 reads SGHTA; CDR2 reads FQGTGA. Trimming left V 5 bases short and J 3 bases short, with 11 bases between. The CDR3 loop spans 13 amino acids. In DNA form, the CDR3 reads TGTGCCAGCAGCCCCACGGATGGCTACGAGCAGTACTTC. This codes for CASSPTDGYEQYF.

This sequence joins TRBV11-2 and TRBJ2-7, with TRBD2 matching over 7 bases. V lost 5 bases to trimming and J lost 5 bases; unmatched junction nucleotides: 15. Germline V gives CDR1 SGHAT, CDR2 FQNNGV. The CDR3 sequence is 16 residues long. The CDR3 DNA sequence: TGTGCCAGCAGCCCGAGGCGCAGCGGGACGATGGACGAGCAGTACTTC. Translation: CASSPRRSGTMDEQYF.

This chain joins TRBV7-9 and TRBJ2-7; a possible D gene is TRBD2 (5 bases). The V gene lost 8 bases and the J gene lost 3 bases, with 14 bases spanning the gap. CDR1 SEHNR and CDR2 FQNEAQ come from the germline V gene (reference sequence). This CDR3 contains 13 residues. The CDR3 loop is CASRERNGYEQYF. CDR3 nucleotide sequence: TGTGCCAGCCGAGAGCGGAATGGCTACGAGCAGTACTTC.

The gene calls are TRBV7-7 and TRBJ2-7, with D possibly TRBD1 on 6 matching bases. Germline lookup yields CDR1 SSHAT and CDR2 FNYEAQ (reference sequence). The CDR3 extends over 13 amino acids. The CDR3 DNA reads as TGTGCTAGTTCACAGGGTAAAATCTACGAGCAGTACTTC. It specifies CASSQGKIYEQYF.